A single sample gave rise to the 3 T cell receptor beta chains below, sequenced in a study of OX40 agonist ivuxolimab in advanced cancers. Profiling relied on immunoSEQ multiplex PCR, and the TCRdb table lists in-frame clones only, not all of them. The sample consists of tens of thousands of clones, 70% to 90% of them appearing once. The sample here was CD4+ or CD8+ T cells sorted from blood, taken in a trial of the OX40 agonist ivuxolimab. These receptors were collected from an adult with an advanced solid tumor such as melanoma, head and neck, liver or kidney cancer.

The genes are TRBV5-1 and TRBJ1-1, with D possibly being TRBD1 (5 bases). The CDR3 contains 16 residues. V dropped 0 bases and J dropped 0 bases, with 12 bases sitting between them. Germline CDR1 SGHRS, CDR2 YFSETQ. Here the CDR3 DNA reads TGCGCCAGCAGCTTGGGGGAGGGGTTTTTGAACACTGAAGCTTTCTTT. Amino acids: CASSLGEGFLNTEAFF. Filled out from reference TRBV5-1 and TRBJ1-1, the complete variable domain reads KAGVTQTPRYLIKTRGQQVTLSCSPISGHRSVSWYQQTPGQGLQFLFEYFSETQRNKGNFPGRFSGRQFSNSRSEMNVSTLELGDSALYLCASSLGEGFLNTEAFFGQGTRLTVV.

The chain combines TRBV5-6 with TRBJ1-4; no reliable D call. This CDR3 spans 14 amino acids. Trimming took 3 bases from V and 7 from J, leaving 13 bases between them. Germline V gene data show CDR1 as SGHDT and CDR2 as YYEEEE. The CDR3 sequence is CASSSPGPSEKLFF. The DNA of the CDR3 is TGTGCCAGCAGCTCCCCGGGCCCCTCTGAAAAACTGTTTTTT.

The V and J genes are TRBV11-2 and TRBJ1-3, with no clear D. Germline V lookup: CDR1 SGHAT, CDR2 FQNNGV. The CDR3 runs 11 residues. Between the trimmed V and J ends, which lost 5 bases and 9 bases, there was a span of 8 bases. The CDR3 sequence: CASSARSTIYF. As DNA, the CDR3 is TGTGCCAGCAGCGCCCGAAGCACCATATATTTT.